Shown below are 10 T cell receptor beta chains from a single sample sequenced in a study of OX40 agonist ivuxolimab in advanced cancers. Measured with immunoSEQ multiplex PCR; TCRdb has only the in-frame clones, and not every one. The profile covers 60,000 or so clones, with 65% to 90% appearing a single time and 0.88% taken by the ten largest. The sample was CD4+ or CD8+ T cells sorted from blood, taken in a trial of the OX40 agonist ivuxolimab. The receptors shown here come from an adult with an advanced solid tumor such as melanoma, head and neck, liver or kidney cancer.

This chain joins TRBV15 and TRBJ2-1; tentatively, D is TRBD1 (6 bases). V shed 5 bases and J shed 2 bases, with 13 bases lying between them. The germline CDR1 and CDR2 sequences are LNHNV and YYDKDF (reference sequence). The CDR3 is 15 amino acids. The CDR3 protein is CATSASGAPYNEQFF. CDR3 bases: TGTGCCACCAGCGCATCAGGGGCCCCCTACAATGAGCAGTTCTTC.

The CDR3 nucleotides read TGTGCCAGCAGCCGACGCCGGGACACCTATGGCTACACCTTC. Amino acids: CASSRRRDTYGYTF. This chain uses TRBV7-8 with TRBJ1-2; D may be TRBD1 (6 bases). The CDR3 totals 14 residues. Trimming removed 5 bases at V and 4 bases at J, with 14 bases between. Germline assignment: CDR1 SGHVS and CDR2 FQNEAQ.

The chain is built from TRBV5-8 and TRBJ2-3; 7 bases are shared with TRBD2. Germline V gene lookup returns CDR1 SGHTS and CDR2 YDEGEE. V lost 2 bases, J lost 5 bases, and 5 bases stayed unmatched. The CDR3 runs to 14 residues. DNA of the CDR3: TGTGCCAGCAGCTTTGGGGCGGGGGAAGATACGCAGTATTTT. It yields the protein CASSFGAGEDTQYF.

The rearrangement links TRBV18 to TRBJ1-1; possibly TRBD1 for D (6 bases). Trimming stripped 1 base from V and 1 base from J, with 7 bases between. The germline gives CDR1 KGHSH, CDR2 LQKENI. The CDR3 runs 14 residues. CDR3 loop: CASSPQTGNTEAFF. Here the CDR3 DNA reads TGTGCCAGCTCACCACAGACAGGGAACACTGAAGCTTTCTTT.

V gene TRBV10-3 combines with J gene TRBJ2-7; tentative D call: TRBD2 (6 bases). The length of the CDR3 is 14 residues. The germline V gene encodes CDR1 ENHRY and CDR2 SYGVKD. Trimming shortened V by 4 bases and J by 0 bases, and 10 bases separated the two germline ends. The CDR3: CAISVFGSSYEQYF. CDR3 DNA sequence: TGTGCCATCAGTGTATTCGGGAGCTCCTACGAGCAGTACTTC.

This chain joins TRBV7-9 and TRBJ1-1; 8 nucleotides line up with TRBD1. The V segment lost 5 bases and the J segment 3 bases; nucleotides outside the gene matches: 8. Germline V CDR1 and CDR2: SEHNR, FQNEAQ (reference sequence). The CDR3 has 15 residues. This CDR3 reads CASSLLTTGDTEAFF. DNA of the CDR3: TGTGCCAGCAGCCTTCTAACGACAGGGGACACTGAAGCTTTCTTT.

The gene calls are TRBV6-5 and TRBJ2-5, with D possibly matching TRBD1 (6 bases). The CDR3 contains 15 residues. Trimming pared 2 bases from V and 2 bases from J, leaving 12 bases between. Germline-derived CDR1 and CDR2 are MNHEY and SVGAGI. The CDR3 DNA is TGTGCCAGCAGTTACGGGGGACACTTACAAGAGACCCAGTACTTC. Translation: CASSYGGHLQETQYF.

The chain uses TRBV25-1 and TRBJ1-2; D not resolved. V shed 3 bases and J shed 5 bases, with 19 bases lying between them. Germline CDR1 is MGHDK and CDR2 is SYGVNS. This CDR3 is built from 16 residues. CDR3: CASSEPGIPGQYGYTF. The DNA for the CDR3 is TGTGCCAGCAGTGAGCCCGGGATACCCGGGCAGTATGGCTACACCTTC.

The chain combines TRBV5-1 with TRBJ2-3; D perhaps matches TRBD1 (5 bases). Germline V gene sequence: CDR1 SGHRS, CDR2 YFSETQ. The V end lost 3 bases, the J end lost 0 bases, and 8 bases lay between the germline ends. This CDR3 is 14 amino acids long. This CDR3 is CASSSDTSTDTQYF. As DNA, the CDR3 is TGCGCCAGCAGCTCGGACACTAGCACAGATACGCAGTATTTT.

The V and J genes are TRBV2 and TRBJ2-6; 10 bases agree with TRBD1. The J segment lost 3 bases and the V segment lost 7 bases, leaving 6 bases of the junction unmatched. The CDR3 length is 16 residues. Germline CDR1 SNHLY, CDR2 FYNNEI. This CDR3 is CASTRQGAGGANVLTF. The CDR3 DNA reads TGTGCCAGCACCAGACAGGGGGCTGGTGGGGCCAACGTCCTGACTTTC.